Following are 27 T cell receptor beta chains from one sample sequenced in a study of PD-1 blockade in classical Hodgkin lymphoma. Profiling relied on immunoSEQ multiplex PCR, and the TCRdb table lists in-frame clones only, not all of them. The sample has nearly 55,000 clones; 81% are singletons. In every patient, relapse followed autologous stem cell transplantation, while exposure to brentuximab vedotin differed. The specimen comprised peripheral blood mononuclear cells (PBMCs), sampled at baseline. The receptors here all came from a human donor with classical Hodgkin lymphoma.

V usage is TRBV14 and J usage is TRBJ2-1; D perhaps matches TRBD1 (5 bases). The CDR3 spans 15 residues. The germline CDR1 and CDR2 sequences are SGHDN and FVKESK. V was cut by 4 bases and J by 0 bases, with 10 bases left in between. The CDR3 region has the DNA TGTGCCAGCAGCCCCCTTGACAGCTCCTACAATGAGCAGTTCTTC. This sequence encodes CASSPLDSSYNEQFF.

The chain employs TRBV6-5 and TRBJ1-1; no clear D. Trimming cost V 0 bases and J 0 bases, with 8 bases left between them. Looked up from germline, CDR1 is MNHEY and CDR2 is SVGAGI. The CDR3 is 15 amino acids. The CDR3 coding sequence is TGTGCCAGCAGTTACTCTGGGGTGGTGAACACTGAAGCTTTCTTT. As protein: CASSYSGVVNTEAFF.

CDR3 sequence reads: CASSPSRENTQYF. The CDR3, as DNA: TGTGCCAGCTCACCATCACGGGAGAATACGCAGTATTTT. V and J are TRBV18 and TRBJ2-3, with a possible D match to TRBD2 (6 bases). Germline CDR1 and CDR2: KGHSH and LQKENI. Trimming shortened V by 2 bases and J by 7 bases, and 10 bases separated the two germline ends. This CDR3 is built from 13 residues. Variable domain in full (rest from reference TRBV18 and TRBJ2-3): NAGVMQNPRHLVRRRGQEARLRCSPMKGHSHVYWYRQLPEEGLKFMVYLQKENIIDESGMPKERFSAEFPKEGPSILRIQQVVRGDSAAYFCASSPSRENTQYFGPGTRLTVL.

Here the CDR3 reads CASSIGGLGPNEQFF. The CDR3 DNA sequence: TGTGCCAGTAGTATAGGGGGACTCGGGCCTAATGAGCAGTTCTTC. V usage is TRBV19 and J usage is TRBJ2-1; tentative D call: TRBD2 (6 bases). CDR1 is LNHDA, CDR2 SQIVND, per germline (reference sequence). This CDR3 is built from 15 residues. Trimming took off 1 base at V and 7 bases at J, with 14 bases between the two ends.

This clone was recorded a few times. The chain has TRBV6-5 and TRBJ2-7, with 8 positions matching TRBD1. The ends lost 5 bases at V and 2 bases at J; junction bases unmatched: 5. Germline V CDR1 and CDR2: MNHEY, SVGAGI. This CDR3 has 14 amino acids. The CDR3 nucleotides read TGTGCCAGCAGTCCACAGGGGGGTACCTACGAGCAGTACTTC. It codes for CASSPQGGTYEQYF.

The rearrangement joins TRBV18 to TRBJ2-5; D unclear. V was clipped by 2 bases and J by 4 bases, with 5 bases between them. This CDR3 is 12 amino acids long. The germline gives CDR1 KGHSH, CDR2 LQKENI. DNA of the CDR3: TGTGCCAGCTCACCAACACCAGAGACCCAGTACTTC. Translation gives CASSPTPETQYF.

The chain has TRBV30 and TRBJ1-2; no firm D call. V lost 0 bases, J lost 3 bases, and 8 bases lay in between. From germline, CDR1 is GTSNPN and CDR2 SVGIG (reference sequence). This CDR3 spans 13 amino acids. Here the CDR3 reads CAWSVDPDYGYTF. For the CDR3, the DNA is TGTGCCTGGAGTGTAGACCCGGACTATGGCTACACCTTC.

The CDR3 nucleotides read TGTGCCACCAGCAGGAACAGGGGTGGCACTGAAGCTTTCTTT. Residues: CATSRNRGGTEAFF. The rearrangement joins TRBV15 to TRBJ1-1; 7 nucleotides align to TRBD1. Losses at the gene ends were 3 bases for V and 4 bases for J; bases not matched to a gene: 5. This CDR3 region has 14 residues. Germline values: CDR1 LNHNV, CDR2 YYDKDF (reference sequence).

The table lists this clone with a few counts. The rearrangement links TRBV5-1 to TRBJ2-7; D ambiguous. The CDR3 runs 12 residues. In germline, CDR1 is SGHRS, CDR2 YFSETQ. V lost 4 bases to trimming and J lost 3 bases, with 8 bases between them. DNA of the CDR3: TGCGCCAGCAGCCTTGGAAACTACGAGCAGTACTTC. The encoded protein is CASSLGNYEQYF. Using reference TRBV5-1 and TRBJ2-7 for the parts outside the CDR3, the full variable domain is KAGVTQTPRYLIKTRGQQVTLSCSPISGHRSVSWYQQTPGQGLQFLFEYFSETQRNKGNFPGRFSGRQFSNSRSEMNVSTLELGDSALYLCASSLGNYEQYFGPGTRLTVT.

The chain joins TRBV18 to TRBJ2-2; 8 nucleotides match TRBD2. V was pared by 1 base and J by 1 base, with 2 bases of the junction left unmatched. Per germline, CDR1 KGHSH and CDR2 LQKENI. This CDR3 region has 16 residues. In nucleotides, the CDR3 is TGTGCCAGCTCACCACAGGCGGGAGGGAACACCGGGGAGCTGTTTTTT. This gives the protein CASSPQAGGNTGELFF. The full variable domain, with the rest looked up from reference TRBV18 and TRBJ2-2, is NAGVMQNPRHLVRRRGQEARLRCSPMKGHSHVYWYRQLPEEGLKFMVYLQKENIIDESGMPKERFSAEFPKEGPSILRIQQVVRGDSAAYFCASSPQAGGNTGELFFGEGSRLTVL.

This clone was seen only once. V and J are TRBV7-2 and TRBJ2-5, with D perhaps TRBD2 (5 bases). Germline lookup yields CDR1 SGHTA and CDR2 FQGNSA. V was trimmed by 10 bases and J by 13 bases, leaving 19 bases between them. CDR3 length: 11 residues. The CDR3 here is CANSPRGSLYF. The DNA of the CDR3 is TGTGCCAATAGTCCCCGCGGGTCTTTGTACTTC.

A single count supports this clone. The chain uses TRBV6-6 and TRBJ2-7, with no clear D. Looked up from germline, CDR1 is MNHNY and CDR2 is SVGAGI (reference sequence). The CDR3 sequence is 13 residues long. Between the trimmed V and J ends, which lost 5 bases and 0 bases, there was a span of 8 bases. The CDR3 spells CASSRLISYEQYV. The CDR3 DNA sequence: TGTGCCAGCAGTCGACTTATCTCCTACGAGCAGTACGTC.

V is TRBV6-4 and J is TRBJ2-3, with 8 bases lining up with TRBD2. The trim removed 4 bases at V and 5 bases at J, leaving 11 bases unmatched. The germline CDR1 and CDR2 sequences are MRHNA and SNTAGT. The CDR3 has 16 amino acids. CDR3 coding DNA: TGTGCCAGCAGTGCGAGCGGGGGCCCCGGGGGAGATACGCAGTATTTT. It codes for CASSASGGPGGDTQYF.

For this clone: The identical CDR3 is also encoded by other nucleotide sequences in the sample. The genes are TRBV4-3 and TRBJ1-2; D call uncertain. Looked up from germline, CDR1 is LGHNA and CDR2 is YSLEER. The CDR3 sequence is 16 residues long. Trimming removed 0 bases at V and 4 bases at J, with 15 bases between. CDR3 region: CASSQDPQAPLYGYTF. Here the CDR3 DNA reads TGCGCCAGCAGCCAAGATCCCCAGGCCCCACTCTATGGCTACACCTTC.

The CDR3 nucleotides are TGCGCCAGCAGCCAAGGAGCAGGGCTTAACTACGAGCAGTACGTC. This sequence encodes CASSQGAGLNYEQYV. The J gene is TRBJ2-7, the V gene TRBV4-1; D perhaps matches TRBD1 (5 bases). The V gene's germline CDR1 is MGHRA and CDR2 YSYEKL. This CDR3 comprises 15 residues. V was shortened by 1 base and J by 3 bases, with 13 bases between the two germline ends.

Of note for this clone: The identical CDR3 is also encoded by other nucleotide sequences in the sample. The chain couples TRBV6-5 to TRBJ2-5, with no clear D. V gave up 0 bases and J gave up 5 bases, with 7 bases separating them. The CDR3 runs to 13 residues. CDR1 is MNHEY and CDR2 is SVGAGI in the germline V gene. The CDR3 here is CASSYSGLETQYF. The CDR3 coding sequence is TGTGCCAGCAGTTACTCGGGCCTGGAGACCCAGTACTTC.

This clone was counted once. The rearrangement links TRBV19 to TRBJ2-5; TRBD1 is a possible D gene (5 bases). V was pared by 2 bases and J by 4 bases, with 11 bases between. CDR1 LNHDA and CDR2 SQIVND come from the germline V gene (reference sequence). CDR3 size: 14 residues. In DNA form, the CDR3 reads TGTGCCAGTAGTATAAGGGCAGGGTTAGAGACCCAGTACTTC. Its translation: CASSIRAGLETQYF.

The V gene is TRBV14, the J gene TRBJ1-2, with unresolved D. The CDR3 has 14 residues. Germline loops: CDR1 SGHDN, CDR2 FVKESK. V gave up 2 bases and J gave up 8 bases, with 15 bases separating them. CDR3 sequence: CASSQLGLLRGYTF. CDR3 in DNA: TGTGCCAGCAGCCAACTCGGACTGTTAAGAGGCTACACCTTC.

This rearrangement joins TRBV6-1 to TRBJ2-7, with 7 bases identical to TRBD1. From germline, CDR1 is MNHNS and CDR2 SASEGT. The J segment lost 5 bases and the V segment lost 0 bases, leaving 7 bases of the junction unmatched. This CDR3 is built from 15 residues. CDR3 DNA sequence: TGTGCCAGCAGTGAAGCTCCGTGGCAGGGGGACGAGCAGTACTTC. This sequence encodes CASSEAPWQGDEQYF.

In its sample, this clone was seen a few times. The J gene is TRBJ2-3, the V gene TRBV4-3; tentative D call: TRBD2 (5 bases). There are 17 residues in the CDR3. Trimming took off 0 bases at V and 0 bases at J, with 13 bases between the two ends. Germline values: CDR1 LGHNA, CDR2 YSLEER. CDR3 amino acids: CASSQEGLFPSTDTQYF. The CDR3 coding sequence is TGCGCCAGCAGCCAAGAAGGACTCTTCCCTAGCACAGATACGCAGTATTTT.

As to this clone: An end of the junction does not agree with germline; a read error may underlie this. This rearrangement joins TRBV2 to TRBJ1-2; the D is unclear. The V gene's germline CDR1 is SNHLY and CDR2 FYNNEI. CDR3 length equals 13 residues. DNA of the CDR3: TGTGCCAGCAGCGAAGGGCGGTCCTATGGCTACACCTTC. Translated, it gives CASSEGRSYGYTF.

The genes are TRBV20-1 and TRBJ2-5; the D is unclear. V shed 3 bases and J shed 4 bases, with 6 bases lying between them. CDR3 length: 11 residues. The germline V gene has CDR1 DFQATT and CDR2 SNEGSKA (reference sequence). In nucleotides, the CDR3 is TGCAGTGCTAGGCCGGGAGAGACCCAGTACTTC. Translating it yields CSARPGETQYF.

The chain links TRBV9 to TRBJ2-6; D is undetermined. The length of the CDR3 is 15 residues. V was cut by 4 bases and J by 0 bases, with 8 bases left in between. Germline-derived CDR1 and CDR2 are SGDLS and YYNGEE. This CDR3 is CASSKDPSGANVLTF. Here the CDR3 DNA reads TGTGCCAGCAGCAAAGACCCCTCTGGGGCCAACGTCCTGACTTTC.

The CDR3 protein is CAWSASSSGRQFF. In nucleotides, the CDR3 is TGTGCCTGGAGTGCCTCCTCTAGCGGGAGGCAGTTCTTC. The chain combines TRBV30 with TRBJ2-1; TRBD2 matches at 10 bases. Germline lookup yields CDR1 GTSNPN and CDR2 SVGIG (reference sequence). The CDR3 is made up of 13 amino acids. V was clipped by 1 base and J by 12 bases; unmatched bases: 6.

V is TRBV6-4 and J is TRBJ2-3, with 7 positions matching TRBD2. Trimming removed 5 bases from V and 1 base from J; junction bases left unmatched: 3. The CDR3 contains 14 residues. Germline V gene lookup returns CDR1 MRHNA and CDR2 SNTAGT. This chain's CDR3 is CASSPLAGTDTQYF. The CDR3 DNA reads TGTGCCAGCAGTCCCCTAGCGGGCACAGATACGCAGTATTTT.

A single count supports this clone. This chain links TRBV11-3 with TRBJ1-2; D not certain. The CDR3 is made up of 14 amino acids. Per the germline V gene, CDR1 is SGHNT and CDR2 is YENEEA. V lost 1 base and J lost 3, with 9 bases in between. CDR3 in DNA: TGTGCCAGCAGCTTAGTTGGGGATGACTATGGCTACACCTTC. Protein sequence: CASSLVGDDYGYTF.

CDR3 sequence: CASSLAAGAPEAFF. CDR3 in DNA: TGTGCCAGCAGCTTGGCAGCGGGTGCCCCTGAAGCTTTCTTT. The chain carries TRBV5-6 and TRBJ1-1; D is ambiguous. Trimming left V 0 bases short and J 6 bases short, with 12 bases between. The CDR3 extends over 14 amino acids. Germline V gene lookup returns CDR1 SGHDT and CDR2 YYEEEE. The variable domain in full, completed from reference TRBV5-6 and TRBJ1-1, reads DAGVTQSPTHLIKTRGQQVTLRCSPKSGHDTVSWYQQALGQGPQFIFQYYEEEERQRGNFPDRFSGHQFPNYSSELNVNALLLGDSALYLCASSLAAGAPEAFFGQGTRLTVV.